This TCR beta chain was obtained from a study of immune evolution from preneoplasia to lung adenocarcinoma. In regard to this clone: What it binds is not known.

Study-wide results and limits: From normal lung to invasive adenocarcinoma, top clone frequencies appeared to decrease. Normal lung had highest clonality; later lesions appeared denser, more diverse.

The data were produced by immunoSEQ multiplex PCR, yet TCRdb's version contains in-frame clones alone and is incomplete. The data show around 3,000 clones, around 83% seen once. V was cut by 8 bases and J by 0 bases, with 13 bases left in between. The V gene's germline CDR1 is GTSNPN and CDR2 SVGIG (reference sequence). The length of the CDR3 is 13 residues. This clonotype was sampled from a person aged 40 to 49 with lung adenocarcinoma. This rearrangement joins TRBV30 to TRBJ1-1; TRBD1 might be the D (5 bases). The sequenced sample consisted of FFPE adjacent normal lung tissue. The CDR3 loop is CARTRQLNTEAFF. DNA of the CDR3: TGTGCCCGTACAAGACAGCTGAACACTGAAGCTTTCTTT.